The 29 T cell receptor beta chains given below trace back to one sample, sequenced in a study of blood T cell repertoires in COVID-19 (TCRdb year 2020). Library creation used the immunoSEQ multiplex PCR assay. Here the immuneACCESS table is served through TCRdb, limited to in-frame sequences with V and J called. Missing clones are a known gap in these copies; in checked studies unresolved V genes cover under half, and the rest lacks a known reason. Recorded for this sample are 250,000 to 350,000 clones; 90% of them occurred a single time. In total, the top ten clones hold around 2.7% of the sample. Sequencing was done on a sample of PBMCs or T cells enriched from blood (not recorded which). The receptor source for this set is a man aged 55-75 years who had recovered from COVID-19.

The J gene is TRBJ1-1, the V gene TRBV18; D not certain. The V gene lost 3 bases and the J gene lost 0 bases, with 5 bases spanning the gap. Looked up from germline, CDR1 is KGHSH and CDR2 is LQKENI. The CDR3 spans 13 residues. The CDR3 DNA follows: TGTGCCAGCTCACCCCAAATGAACACTGAAGCTTTCTTT. This sequence encodes CASSPQMNTEAFF.

The J gene is TRBJ1-4, the V gene TRBV7-2; perhaps TRBD1 as D (5 bases). The V end was cut by 1 base, the J end by 8 bases, with 11 bases between. The V gene's germline CDR1 is SGHTA and CDR2 FQGNSA. The CDR3 totals 14 residues. For the CDR3, the DNA is TGTGCCAGCAGCTTAGGGGGGGTTAGAGAAAAACTGTTTTTT. Its protein product is CASSLGGVREKLFF. The full variable domain, completed using reference TRBV7-2 and TRBJ1-4, is GAGVSQSPSNKVTEKGKDVELRCDPISGHTALYWYRQSLGQGLEFLIYFQGNSAPDKSGLPSDRFSAERTGGSVSTLTIQRTQQEDSAVYLCASSLGGVREKLFFGSGTQLSVL.

The chain combines TRBV7-9 with TRBJ2-7; 9 bases map to TRBD2. The CDR3 is made up of 15 amino acids. Germline CDR1 reads SEHNR; CDR2 reads FQNEAQ (reference sequence). J was trimmed by 6 bases and V by 4 bases; bases with no gene match: 10. The CDR3 region is CASSSFSGSRIEQYF. For the CDR3, the DNA is TGTGCCAGCAGCTCCTTTAGCGGGAGTCGCATCGAGCAGTACTTC.

The J gene is TRBJ2-1, the V gene TRBV5-1; tentatively, D is TRBD1 (5 bases). This CDR3 region has 12 residues. V lost 5 bases to trimming and J lost 9 bases, with 12 bases between them. CDR1 is SGHRS, CDR2 YFSETQ, per germline. CDR3: CASSSGSGEQFF. CDR3 nucleotide sequence: TGCGCCAGCAGTTCAGGGTCGGGTGAGCAGTTCTTC.

The J gene is TRBJ2-3, the V gene TRBV5-1; 9 nucleotides agree with TRBD1. The CDR3 length is 14 residues. The V gene end was trimmed by 4 bases and the J gene end by 4 bases; junction bases not matched to a gene: 4. Germline CDR1 SGHRS, CDR2 YFSETQ. CDR3 nucleotide sequence: TGCGCCAGCAGCGGGACAGGGTCGGCAGATACGCAGTATTTT. Its protein product is CASSGTGSADTQYF.

The chain employs TRBV5-1 and TRBJ2-7, with a weak D call TRBD1 (5 bases). Germline V gives CDR1 SGHRS, CDR2 YFSETQ. V shed 4 bases and J shed 0 bases, with 11 bases lying between them. CDR3 length equals 14 residues. The CDR3 region is CASSPDTISYEQYF. The CDR3 coding sequence is TGCGCCAGCAGCCCGGACACTATCTCCTACGAGCAGTACTTC.

The chain employs TRBV10-1 and TRBJ1-5; D gene ambiguous. Germline V CDR1 and CDR2: WNHNN, SYGVQD (reference sequence). V gave up 0 bases and J gave up 6 bases, with 9 bases separating them. This CDR3 has 14 residues. In nucleotides, the CDR3 is TGCGCCAGCAGTGAGTCGATAGGAGGTCAGCCCCAGCATTTT. Translation: CASSESIGGQPQHF.

The chain recombines TRBV5-4 with TRBJ2-3; TRBD1 is a possible D gene (5 bases). CDR3 length equals 14 residues. V was trimmed by 2 bases and J by 1 base, leaving 8 bases between them. The germline gives CDR1 SGHNT, CDR2 YYREEE (reference sequence). CDR3 residues: CASSLTGRTDTQYF. The CDR3, as DNA: TGTGCCAGCAGCTTAACAGGCCGCACAGATACGCAGTATTTT.

This chain links TRBV6-5 with TRBJ1-1, with 7 positions matching TRBD1. The CDR3 runs to 15 residues. Germline V CDR1 and CDR2: MNHEY, SVGAGI. Trimming at V came to 6 bases and at J to 3 bases, leaving 10 bases not matched to a gene. In DNA, the CDR3 is TGTGCCAGCAGAATGATGGGGACAGCGGACACTGAAGCTTTCTTT. Its protein is CASRMMGTADTEAFF.

The chain joins TRBV6-5 to TRBJ1-3; the D gene is possibly TRBD1 (6 bases). Germline lookup yields CDR1 MNHEY and CDR2 SVGAGI. Trimming took off 6 bases at V and 8 bases at J, with 20 bases between the two ends. The CDR3 runs to 15 residues. The CDR3 is CASSSRQAPGYTIYF. The CDR3 nucleotides read TGTGCCAGCAGCTCCCGACAGGCCCCGGGGTACACCATATATTTT.

The chain uses TRBV5-1 and TRBJ2-6; D is unclear. Per germline, CDR1 SGHRS and CDR2 YFSETQ. This CDR3 has 12 amino acids. The V end lost 4 bases, the J end lost 12 bases, and 11 bases lay between the germline ends. The CDR3 sequence: CASSRSPSVLTF. The CDR3 bases are TGCGCCAGCAGCAGAAGTCCGAGCGTCCTGACTTTC. Variable domain in full (rest from reference TRBV5-1 and TRBJ2-6): KAGVTQTPRYLIKTRGQQVTLSCSPISGHRSVSWYQQTPGQGLQFLFEYFSETQRNKGNFPGRFSGRQFSNSRSEMNVSTLELGDSALYLCASSRSPSVLTFGAGSRLTVL.

The rearrangement uses TRBV10-3 and TRBJ1-1; 9 bases map to TRBD1. This CDR3 comprises 15 residues. CDR1 ENHRY and CDR2 SYGVKD come from the germline V gene. With 6 bases clipped from V and 8 bases from J, the junction kept 13 bases outside the gene matches. The CDR3 protein is CAIRAGTGRPQEAFF. The CDR3, as DNA: TGTGCCATCAGAGCCGGGACAGGGCGACCGCAAGAAGCTTTCTTT.

DNA for the CDR3: TGTGCCACCAGCAGAGATCTTGTTTGGGACAGCTCTGGAAACACCATATATTTT. It specifies CATSRDLVWDSSGNTIYF. This chain uses TRBV15 with TRBJ1-3; the match to TRBD1 covers 7 bases. Germline-derived CDR1 and CDR2 are LNHNV and YYDKDF (reference sequence). This CDR3 region has 18 residues. V dropped 0 bases and J dropped 0; count of bases not matched to a gene: 8.

The rearrangement joins TRBV10-3 to TRBJ1-2; D may be TRBD1 (6 bases). In germline, CDR1 is ENHRY, CDR2 SYGVKD. The V end was cut by 10 bases, the J end by 1 base, with 28 bases between. The CDR3 extends over 18 amino acids. CDR3 residues: CATQGFSEAAGRNYGYTF. The CDR3 DNA reads as TGTGCCACCCAGGGGTTCAGCGAGGCGGCGGGCCGTAACTATGGCTACACCTTC.

About this clone: In the same sample, other DNA sequences code for this CDR3. This chain uses TRBV9 with TRBJ2-7; D is perhaps TRBD2 (6 bases). The CDR3 totals 15 residues. The V end lost 2 bases, the J end lost 0 bases, and 12 bases lay between the germline ends. CDR1 is SGDLS, CDR2 YYNGEE, per germline. The CDR3 bases are TGTGCCAGCAGCGTCAGGGACTCCGGCTCCTACGAGCAGTACTTC. It codes for CASSVRDSGSYEQYF.

This chain links TRBV5-5 with TRBJ1-2; unclear D gene. CDR1 SGHKS and CDR2 YYEKEE come from the germline V gene (reference sequence). The CDR3 covers 13 residues. Trimming took off 2 bases at V and 2 bases at J, with 7 bases between the two ends. In nucleotides, the CDR3 is TGTGCCAGCAGCTTATCGGGAAACTATGGCTACACCTTC. Its translation: CASSLSGNYGYTF.

The rearrangement joins TRBV7-9 to TRBJ1-3; D unclear. CDR1 is SEHNR, CDR2 FQNEAQ, per germline (reference sequence). This CDR3 is built from 15 residues. V was shortened by 5 bases and J by 3 bases, with 14 bases between the two germline ends. Written as DNA, the CDR3 is TGTGCCAGCAGCCCCTACCTCTCGGGTGGAAACACCATATATTTT. Its protein product is CASSPYLSGGNTIYF.

The V and J genes are TRBV5-1 and TRBJ1-4; D remains ambiguous. From germline, CDR1 is SGHRS and CDR2 YFSETQ. This CDR3 spans 14 amino acids. V lost 4 bases and J 7 bases, leaving 14 bases between the germline ends. CDR3 bases: TGCGCCAGCAGCCACGGGGTAGACGGTGAAAAACTGTTTTTT. Residues: CASSHGVDGEKLFF.

This rearrangement joins TRBV14 to TRBJ1-3, with 7 positions matching TRBD1. The germline V gene encodes CDR1 SGHDN and CDR2 FVKESK. The CDR3 extends over 20 amino acids. V shed 3 bases and J 10 bases; nucleotides not matched to a gene: 27. The CDR3 spells CASSQRDGSKGKTGPMTIYF. CDR3 DNA sequence: TGTGCCAGCAGCCAGAGGGACGGGTCCAAGGGGAAGACAGGGCCTATGACCATATATTTT.

The V and J genes are TRBV2 and TRBJ2-1; no definite D call. Germline values: CDR1 SNHLY, CDR2 FYNNEI. CDR3 length: 18 residues. Between the trimmed V and J ends, which lost 1 base and 0 bases, there was a span of 16 bases. The CDR3 region has the DNA TGTGCCAGCAGTGAAGACGAGGTTAGCAGCTACTCCTACAATGAGCAGTTCTTC. It translates to CASSEDEVSSYSYNEQFF. Using reference TRBV2 and TRBJ2-1 for the parts outside the CDR3, the full variable domain is EPEVTQTPSHQVTQMGQEVILRCVPISNHLYFYWYRQILGQKVEFLVSFYNNEISEKSEIFDDQFSVERPDGSNFTLKIRSTKLEDSAMYFCASSEDEVSSYSYNEQFFGPGTRLTVL.

V is TRBV9 and J is TRBJ2-6, with D possibly matching TRBD1 (7 bases). Trimming cost V 6 bases and J 1 base, with 14 bases left between them. CDR1 is SGDLS and CDR2 is YYNGEE in the germline V gene. This CDR3 has 16 amino acids. The CDR3 DNA sequence: TGTGCCAGCACCCTGACAGGGACTTCTGGGGCCAACGTCCTGACTTTC. Protein product: CASTLTGTSGANVLTF.

This sequence joins TRBV27 and TRBJ2-7; no definite D call. The germline gives CDR1 MNHEY, CDR2 SMNVEV (reference sequence). CDR3 size: 15 residues. Trimming cost V 5 bases and J 6 bases, with 20 bases left between them. CDR3 protein: CASSRYYSMLSEQYF. The CDR3 coding sequence is TGTGCCAGCAGTCGATATTACTCGATGCTCTCCGAGCAGTACTTC.

The V gene is TRBV2, the J gene TRBJ2-7; TRBD2 matches 7 bases. Germline V gene sequence: CDR1 SNHLY, CDR2 FYNNEI. V was pared by 3 bases and J by 4 bases, with 6 bases of the junction left unmatched. The CDR3 loop spans 14 amino acids. The CDR3: CASSESRGWYEQYF. The CDR3 nucleotides are TGTGCCAGCAGTGAGTCGCGGGGGTGGTACGAGCAGTACTTC.

This clone was observed a single time. DNA of the CDR3: TGTGCCAGCAGCTTAGCGCGGGGGATTGGAGCCAAAAACATTCAGTACTTC. This codes for CASSLARGIGAKNIQYF. The chain is built from TRBV7-2 and TRBJ2-4, with TRBD2 matching 7 bases. The junction had 5 bases not matched to a gene; V was cut back by 0 bases and J by 0 bases. The germline V gene encodes CDR1 SGHTA and CDR2 FQGNSA. The CDR3 has 17 residues.

The chain combines TRBV4-1 with TRBJ2-7, with TRBD1 matching over 9 bases. CDR3 length equals 15 residues. CDR1 is MGHRA, CDR2 YSYEKL, per germline. Trimming at V came to 2 bases and at J to 3 bases, leaving 5 bases not matched to a gene. The DNA for the CDR3 is TGCGCCAGCAGCCAACCGGGACAGGGTAACTACGAGCAGTACTTC. As protein: CASSQPGQGNYEQYF.

The chain recombines TRBV5-1 with TRBJ2-5; a possible D gene is TRBD2 (6 bases). This CDR3 has 14 residues. V lost 0 bases to trimming and J lost 3 bases, with 9 bases between them. Germline CDR1 and CDR2: SGHRS and YFSETQ. The CDR3 nucleotides read TGCGCCAGCAGCTTGGGACTAGTAAAAGAGACCCAGTACTTC. This sequence encodes CASSLGLVKETQYF.

This clone was found once. V is TRBV5-1 and J is TRBJ2-1, with TRBD2 matching over 12 bases. V was clipped by 5 bases and J by 5 bases; unmatched bases: 5. The CDR3 spans 15 residues. CDR1 is SGHRS and CDR2 is YFSETQ in the germline V gene. The CDR3 protein is CASRLGTSGHNEQFF. In DNA, the CDR3 is TGCGCCAGCAGGCTAGGGACTAGCGGGCACAATGAGCAGTTCTTC.

This clone was counted between two and nine times. CDR3 sequence: CASSATGRRNEQYF. The CDR3 region has the DNA TGTGCCAGTAGTGCGACAGGGCGCAGGAACGAGCAGTACTTC. The chain uses TRBV19 and TRBJ2-7; 7 bases align to TRBD1. The germline gives CDR1 LNHDA, CDR2 SQIVND (reference sequence). This CDR3 has 14 residues. V trimming: 5 bases; J trimming: 5 bases; junction bases outside the gene matches: 9.

The chain is built from TRBV4-1 and TRBJ2-1; possibly TRBD1 for D (5 bases). CDR1 and CDR2 from the germline V gene are MGHRA and YSYEKL. This CDR3 is built from 13 residues. The V gene lost 2 bases and the J gene lost 10 bases, with 12 bases spanning the gap. In DNA, the CDR3 is TGCGCCAGCAGCCAATTTCAAGGGGCAGAGCAGTTCTTC. Amino acids: CASSQFQGAEQFF.